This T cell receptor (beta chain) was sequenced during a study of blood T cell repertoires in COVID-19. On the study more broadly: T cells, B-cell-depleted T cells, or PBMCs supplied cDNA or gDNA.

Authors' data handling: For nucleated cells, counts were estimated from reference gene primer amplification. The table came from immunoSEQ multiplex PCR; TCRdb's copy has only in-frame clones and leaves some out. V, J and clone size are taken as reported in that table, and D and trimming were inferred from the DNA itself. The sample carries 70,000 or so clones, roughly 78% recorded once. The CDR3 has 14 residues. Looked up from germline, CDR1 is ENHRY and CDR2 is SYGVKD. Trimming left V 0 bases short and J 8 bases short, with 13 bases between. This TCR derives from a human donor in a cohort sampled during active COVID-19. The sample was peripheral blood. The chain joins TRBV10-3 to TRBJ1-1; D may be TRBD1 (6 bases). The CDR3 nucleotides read TGTGCCATCAGTGAGTCGACGCTGGGGGCGGAAGCTTTCTTT. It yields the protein CAISESTLGAEAFF.